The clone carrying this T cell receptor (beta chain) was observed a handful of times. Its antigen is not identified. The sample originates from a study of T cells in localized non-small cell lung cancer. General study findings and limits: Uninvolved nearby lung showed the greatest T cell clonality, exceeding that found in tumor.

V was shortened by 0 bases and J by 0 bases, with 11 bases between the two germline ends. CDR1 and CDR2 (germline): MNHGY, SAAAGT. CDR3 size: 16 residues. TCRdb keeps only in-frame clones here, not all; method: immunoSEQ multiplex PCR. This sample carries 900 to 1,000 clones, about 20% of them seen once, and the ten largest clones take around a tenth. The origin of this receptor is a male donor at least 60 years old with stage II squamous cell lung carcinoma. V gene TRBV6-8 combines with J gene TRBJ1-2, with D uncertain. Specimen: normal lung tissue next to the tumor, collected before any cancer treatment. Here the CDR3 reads CASSYSMQLANYGYTF. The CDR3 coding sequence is TGTGCCAGCAGTTACTCGATGCAGTTAGCTAACTATGGCTACACCTTC.